Listed below are T cell receptor beta chains from one sample, sequenced in a study of shared clonotypes between healthy human individuals. Produced via immunoSEQ multiplex PCR; TCRdb's table is partial and in-frame only. The sample has over a million clones; 65% to 80% are singletons. The sample was memory CD4+ T cells sorted from blood. The source is a man aged 18 to 30 in good health. Both conserved end residues are part of each CDR3.

>TRBV7-2
CASSPDRLAGGGNEQFF
>TRBV29-1
CSVGAGGNTEAFF
>TRBV18
CASSRRDSNSPLHF
>TRBV9
CASSFQQGRRYNEQFF
>TRBV7-2
CASSLGLGSNQPQHF
>TRBV10-3
CAISDTSGSTDTQYF
>TRBV28
CASSLAGGYNEQFF
>TRBV6-5
CASSRRGTYTEAFF
>TRBV10-1
CASSESPMAGETQYF
>TRBV27
CASSMYQRRSYEQYF
>TRBV11-2
CASSSRAHLHEQYF
>TRBV5-1
CASSLQGGYSGANVLTF
>TRBV1
CTSSHEDTGNQPQHF
>TRBV5-1
CASTQGYGYTF
>TRBV28
CASRQQGTLGGEQFF
>TRBV5-1
CASSEERGVRTDTQYF
>TRBV30
CAWSTSGSPDTQYF
>TRBV2
CASRAPGQKAGQYF
>TRBV5-8
CASSDYGQPNYGYTF
>TRBV7-9
CASSPRLAGANEQFF
>TRBV18
CASSSSSRKLFF
>TRBV28
CASRRQGTLYEQYF
>TRBV7-9
CASSPGGGYGYTF
>TRBV7-8
CASSSTTGNTEAFF
>TRBV5-1
CASSPQGKANEKLFF
>TRBV5-6
CASSHRLTQTNEKLFF
>TRBV10-2
CASSGLAPDTQYF
>TRBV30
CAWSPNEKLFF
>TRBV6-5
CASTRGLAGENIQYF
>TRBV6-5
CASSTRTGDRIQYF
>TRBV7-2
CASSFSGTGVYEQYF
>TRBV19
CASRDTGGLNGYTF
>TRBV6-6
CASSFTDADTQYF
>TRBV5-4
CASSLAGGPQETQYF
>TRBV2
CASRQQANEQFF
>TRBV11-3
CASSLGTDYNEQFF
>TRBV6-5
CASSRRVGELFF
>TRBV5-1
CASSLRTDYNTEAFF
>TRBV29-1
CSVEATSGAFF
>TRBV14
CASSQRTSGEQYF
>TRBV5-4
CASSLTSGMYNEQFF
>TRBV18
CATGLAGGPQETQYF
>TRBV2
CASRLDRVQEAQYF
>TRBV5-5
CASTISGANVLTF
>TRBV7-3
CASSKGQGNTEAFF
>TRBV7-2
CASSSGPTQYF